A selection of T cell receptor beta chains follows, all from one sample in a study of blood T cells in healthy people across ages. Using its own MiXCR run on the 5' RACE reads, TCRdb lists one record per CDR3 protein. Here the sample spans 850,000 to 1,300,000 distinct CDR3 sequences, 40% to 45% being singletons. The sample consisted of blood. These receptors were collected from a woman aged 60-75 years in good health. CDR3s include the opening cysteine and the closing phenylalanine or tryptophan. A D gene is named only where the DNA matches it firmly. Clone size appears in some rows only: once, few, many, or a class for an expanded clone.

d_call j_call v_call clone_size cdr3_aa cdr3_nt
. TRBJ2-7 TRBV14 . CTSSLGLEQYF TGTACCAGCAGCCTGGGACTCGAGCAGTACTTC
. TRBJ2-7 TRBV5-6 few CASSLEGLDEQYF TGTGCCAGCAGCTTGGAAGGGCTAGACGAGCAGTACTTC
. TRBJ2-5 TRBV20-1 . CSARKRAAQETQYF TGCAGTGCTAGGAAGCGAGCAGCCCAAGAGACCCAGTACTTC
TRBD2 TRBJ2-7 TRBV27 . CASRSAGELGEQYF TGTGCCAGCAGGTCAGCGGGAGAGCTAGGCGAGCAGTACTTC
. TRBJ2-3 TRBV7-2 few CASSPGGTGKDTQYF TGTGCCAGCAGCCCCGGTGGGACCGGGAAAGATACGCAGTATTTT
. TRBJ1-6 TRBV7-3 few CASSKDGNSPLHF TGTGCCAGCAGCAAAGACGGAAATTCACCCCTCCACTTT
. TRBJ2-3 TRBV12-3/TRBV12-4 . CASSLSHVQYF TGTGCCAGCAGTTTATCGCATGTGCAGTATTTT
TRBD2 TRBJ2-3 TRBV7-9 . CASRPERDSTDTQYF TGTGCCAGCAGACCAGAGCGGGACTCCACAGATACGCAGTATTTT
. TRBJ1-4 TRBV28 . CASSLTLGEKLFF TGTGCCAGCAGTTTGACCTTGGGTGAAAAACTGTTTTTT
TRBD2 TRBJ2-1 TRBV15 . CATSRTSGYNEQFF TGTGCCACCAGCAGGACTAGCGGTTACAATGAGCAGTTCTTC
. TRBJ2-4 TRBV29-1 . CSVESRGIDIQYF TGCAGCGTTGAAAGTCGTGGGATTGACATTCAGTACTTC
TRBD1 TRBJ1-5 TRBV27 . CTSSPLTGSQPQHF TGTACCAGCAGTCCATTGACAGGGAGCCAGCCCCAGCATTTT
TRBD2 TRBJ2-2 TRBV10-3 . CAIRASGVTGELFF TGTGCCATCAGGGCTAGCGGGGTCACCGGGGAGCTGTTTTTT
. TRBJ2-7 TRBV20-1 . CSALDRLQAYEQYF TGCAGTGCTCTTGACAGATTACAAGCCTACGAGCAGTACTTC
TRBD2 TRBJ2-1 TRBV11-2 . CASSSLGTSGLGEFF TGTGCCAGCAGTTCACTCGGGACTAGCGGTCTGGGGGAGTTCTTC
. TRBJ2-5 TRBV13 . CASSLAREETQYF TGTGCCAGCAGCTTAGCCAGAGAAGAGACCCAGTACTTC
. TRBJ2-3 TRBV2 . CASSEEISTDTQYF TGTGCCAGCAGTGAAGAGATTAGCACAGATACGCAGTATTTT
TRBD2 TRBJ2-7 TRBV28 few CASQSGGSSYEQYF TGTGCCAGCCAAAGCGGGGGAAGCTCCTACGAGCAGTACTTC
TRBD1 TRBJ2-7 TRBV20-1 . CSARPGTGWYEQYF TGCAGTGCTAGACCCGGGACAGGGTGGTACGAGCAGTACTTC
. TRBJ1-2 TRBV11-2 . CASSPSPGTTNYGYTF TGTGCCAGCAGCCCCAGTCCCGGGACAACTAACTATGGCTACACCTTC
. TRBJ2-7 TRBV13 . CASGVTYTNEQYF TGTGCCAGCGGGGTCACTTATACCAACGAGCAGTACTTC
. TRBJ2-5 TRBV11-2 . CASSLVRGTQETQYF TGTGCCAGCAGCTTAGTGCGCGGGACCCAAGAGACCCAGTACTTC
. TRBJ2-5 TRBV9 . CASSVEEVTQSYQETQYF TGTGCCAGCAGCGTAGAGGAGGTCACACAAAGCTACCAAGAGACCCAGTACTTC
TRBD1 TRBJ2-1 TRBV9 . CASSVSFPGTGYEQFF TGTGCCAGCAGCGTATCGTTCCCCGGGACAGGGTATGAGCAGTTCTTC
. TRBJ2-1 TRBV13 many CASSYRPGERNNEQFF TGTGCCAGCAGCTATAGACCAGGGGAGAGGAACAATGAGCAGTTCTTC
TRBD1 TRBJ1-2 TRBV27 . CASSDGTGEGLNYGYTF TGTGCCAGCAGTGATGGGACAGGGGAAGGACTTAACTATGGCTACACCTTC
. TRBJ2-7 TRBV5-6 . CAGSRLEYEQYF TGTGCCGGCTCTAGACTCGAGTACGAGCAGTACTTC
TRBD2 TRBJ2-3 TRBV7-9 few CASSLGTGLGTDTQYF TGTGCCAGCAGCCTGGGCACGGGACTAGGGACAGATACGCAGTATTTT
. TRBJ2-1 TRBV3-1 few CASSQETPYNEQFF TGTGCCAGCAGCCAAGAAACTCCCTACAATGAGCAGTTCTTC